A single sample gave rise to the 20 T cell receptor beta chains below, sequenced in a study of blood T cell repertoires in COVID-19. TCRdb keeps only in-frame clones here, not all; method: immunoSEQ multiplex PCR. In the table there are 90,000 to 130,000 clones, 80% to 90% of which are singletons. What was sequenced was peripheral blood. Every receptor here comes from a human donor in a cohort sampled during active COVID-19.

The CDR3 region is CASSYSIARNQPQHF. CDR3 sequence (DNA): TGTGCCAGCAGTTACTCGATCGCTAGAAATCAGCCCCAGCATTTT. This rearrangement joins TRBV6-5 to TRBJ1-5, with D unresolved. Germline loops: CDR1 MNHEY, CDR2 SVGAGI. V lost 0 bases and J lost 4, with 10 bases in between. The CDR3 spans 15 residues.

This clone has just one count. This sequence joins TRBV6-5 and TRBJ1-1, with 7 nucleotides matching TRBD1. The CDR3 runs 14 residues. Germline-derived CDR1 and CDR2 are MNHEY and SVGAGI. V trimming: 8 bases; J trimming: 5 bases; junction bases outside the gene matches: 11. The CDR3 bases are TGTGCCAGCTTTTTCACGGAGGGGGCGACTGAAGCTTTCTTT. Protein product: CASFFTEGATEAFF.

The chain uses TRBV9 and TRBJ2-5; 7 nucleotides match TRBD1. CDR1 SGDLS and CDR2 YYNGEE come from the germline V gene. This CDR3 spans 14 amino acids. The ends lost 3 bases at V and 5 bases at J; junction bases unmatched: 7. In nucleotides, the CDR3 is TGTGCCAGCAGCGAACAGGGGTCGCGGGAGACCCAGTACTTC. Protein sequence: CASSEQGSRETQYF.

The DNA of the CDR3 is TGTGCCAGCAGCTTAAACCCGGACAGGGGAAACAATGAGCAGTTCTTC. Protein: CASSLNPDRGNNEQFF. The gene calls are TRBV7-9 and TRBJ2-1, with 9 bases lining up with TRBD1. CDR3 length equals 16 residues. Germline V gene sequence: CDR1 SEHNR, CDR2 FQNEAQ (reference sequence). J was trimmed by 5 bases and V by 2 bases; bases with no gene match: 7.

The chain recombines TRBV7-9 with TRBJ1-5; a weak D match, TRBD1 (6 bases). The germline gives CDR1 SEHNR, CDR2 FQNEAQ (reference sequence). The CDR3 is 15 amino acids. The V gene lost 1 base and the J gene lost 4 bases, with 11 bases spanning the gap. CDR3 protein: CASSLGPQGNQPQHF. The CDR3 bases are TGTGCCAGCAGCTTAGGGCCACAGGGAAATCAGCCCCAGCATTTT.

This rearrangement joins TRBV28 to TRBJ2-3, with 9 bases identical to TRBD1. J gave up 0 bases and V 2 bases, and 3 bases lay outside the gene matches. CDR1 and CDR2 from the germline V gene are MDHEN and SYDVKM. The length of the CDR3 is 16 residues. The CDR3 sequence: CASSLGTGTSTDTQYF. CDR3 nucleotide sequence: TGTGCCAGCAGTTTAGGGACAGGGACTAGCACAGATACGCAGTATTTT.

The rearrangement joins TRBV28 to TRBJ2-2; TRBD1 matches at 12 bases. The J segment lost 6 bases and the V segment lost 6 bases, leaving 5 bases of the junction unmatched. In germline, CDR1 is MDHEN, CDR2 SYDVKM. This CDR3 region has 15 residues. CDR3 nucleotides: TGTGCCAGCAGCCGGGACAGGGGGCTGGCCGGGGAGCTGTTTTTT. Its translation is CASSRDRGLAGELFF.

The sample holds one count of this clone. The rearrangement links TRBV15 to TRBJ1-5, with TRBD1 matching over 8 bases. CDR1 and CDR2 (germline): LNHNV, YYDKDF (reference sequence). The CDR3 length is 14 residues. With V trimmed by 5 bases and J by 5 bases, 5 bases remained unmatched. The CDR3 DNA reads TGTGCCACCAGCGGACAGGGTACAGATCAGCCCCAGCATTTT. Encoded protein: CATSGQGTDQPQHF.

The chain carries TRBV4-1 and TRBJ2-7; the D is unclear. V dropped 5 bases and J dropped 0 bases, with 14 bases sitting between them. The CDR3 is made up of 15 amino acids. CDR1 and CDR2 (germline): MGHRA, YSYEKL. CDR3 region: CASSSPGTGSYEQYF. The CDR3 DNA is TGCGCCAGCAGCAGTCCAGGAACCGGCTCCTACGAGCAGTACTTC.

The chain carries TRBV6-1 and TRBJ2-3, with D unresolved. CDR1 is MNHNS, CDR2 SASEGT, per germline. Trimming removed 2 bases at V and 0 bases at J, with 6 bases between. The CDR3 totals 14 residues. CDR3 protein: CASSELRSTDTQYF. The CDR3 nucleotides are TGTGCCAGCAGTGAATTGCGGAGCACAGATACGCAGTATTTT.

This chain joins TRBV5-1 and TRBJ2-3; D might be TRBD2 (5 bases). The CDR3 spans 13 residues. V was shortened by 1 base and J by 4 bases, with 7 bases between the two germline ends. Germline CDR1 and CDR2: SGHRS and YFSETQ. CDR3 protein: CASSLQEADTQYF. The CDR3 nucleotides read TGCGCCAGCAGCTTGCAGGAGGCAGATACGCAGTATTTT.

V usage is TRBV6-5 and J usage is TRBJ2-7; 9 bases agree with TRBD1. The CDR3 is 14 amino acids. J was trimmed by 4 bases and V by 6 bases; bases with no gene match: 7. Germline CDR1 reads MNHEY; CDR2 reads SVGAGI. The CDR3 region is CASSLTGGSYEQYF. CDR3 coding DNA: TGTGCCAGCAGCCTTACAGGGGGCTCGTACGAGCAGTACTTC.

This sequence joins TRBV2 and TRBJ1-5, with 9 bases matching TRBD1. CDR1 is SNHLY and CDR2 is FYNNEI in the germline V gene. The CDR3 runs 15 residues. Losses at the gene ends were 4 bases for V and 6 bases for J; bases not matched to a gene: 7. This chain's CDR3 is CASSVEQGAVQPQHF. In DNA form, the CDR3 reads TGTGCCAGCAGTGTTGAACAGGGGGCGGTTCAGCCCCAGCATTTT.

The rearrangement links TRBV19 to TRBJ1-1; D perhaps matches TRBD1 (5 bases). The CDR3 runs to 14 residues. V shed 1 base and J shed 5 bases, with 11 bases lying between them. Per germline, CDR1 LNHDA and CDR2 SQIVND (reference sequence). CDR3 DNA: TGTGCCAGTAGTATAGTTCTCGGGGGTACTGAAGCTTTCTTT. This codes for CASSIVLGGTEAFF.

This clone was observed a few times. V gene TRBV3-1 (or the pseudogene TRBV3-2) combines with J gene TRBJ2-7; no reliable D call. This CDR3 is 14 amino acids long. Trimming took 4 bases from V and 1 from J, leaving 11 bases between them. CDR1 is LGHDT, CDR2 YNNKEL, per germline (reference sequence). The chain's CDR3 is CASSPATGSYEQYF. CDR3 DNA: TGTGCCAGCAGCCCTGCGACTGGGTCCTACGAGCAGTACTTC.

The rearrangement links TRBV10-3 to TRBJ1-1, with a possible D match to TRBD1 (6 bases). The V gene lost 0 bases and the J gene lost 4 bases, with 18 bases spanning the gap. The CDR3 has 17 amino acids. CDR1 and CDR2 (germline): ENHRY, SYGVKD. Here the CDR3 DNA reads TGTGCCATCAGTGAGTCCCCCGGAGGGGGGGCGCGCACTGAAGCTTTCTTT. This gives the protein CAISESPGGGARTEAFF.

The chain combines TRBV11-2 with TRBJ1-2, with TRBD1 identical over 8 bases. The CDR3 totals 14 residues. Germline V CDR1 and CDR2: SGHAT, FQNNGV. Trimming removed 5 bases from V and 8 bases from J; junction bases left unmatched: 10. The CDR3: CASSPGQGGEGYTF. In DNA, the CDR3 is TGTGCCAGCAGCCCAGGACAGGGTGGAGAGGGCTACACCTTC.

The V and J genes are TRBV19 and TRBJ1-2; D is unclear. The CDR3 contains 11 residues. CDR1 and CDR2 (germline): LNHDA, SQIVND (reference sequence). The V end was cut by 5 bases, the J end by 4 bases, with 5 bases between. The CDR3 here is CASSFIYGYTF. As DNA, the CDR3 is TGTGCCAGTAGTTTTATCTATGGCTACACCTTC.

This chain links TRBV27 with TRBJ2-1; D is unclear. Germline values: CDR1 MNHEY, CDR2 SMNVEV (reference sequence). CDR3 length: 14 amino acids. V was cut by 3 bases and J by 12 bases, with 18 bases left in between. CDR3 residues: CASSFERPGVSQFF. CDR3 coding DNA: TGTGCCAGCAGTTTCGAGAGGCCCGGAGTGTCGCAGTTCTTC.

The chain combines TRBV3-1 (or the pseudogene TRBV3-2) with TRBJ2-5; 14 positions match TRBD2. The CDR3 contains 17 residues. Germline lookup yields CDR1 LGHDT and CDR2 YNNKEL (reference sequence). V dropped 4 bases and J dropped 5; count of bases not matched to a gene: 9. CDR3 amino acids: CASSLTSGGAAAETQYF. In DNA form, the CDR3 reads TGTGCCAGCAGCCTGACTAGCGGGGGGGCCGCGGCGGAGACCCAGTACTTC.